The 28 T cell receptor beta chains given below trace back to one sample, sequenced in a study of blood T cell repertoires in COVID-19. Sequencing was performed with immunoSEQ multiplex PCR; in TCRdb, only in-frame clones are kept and a portion is missing. The sample has around 250,000 clones; around nine tenths are singletons. The specimen sequenced was peripheral blood. The receptor source for this set is a woman aged 55-70 years who had recovered from COVID-19.

This clone was counted once. This rearrangement joins TRBV27 to TRBJ2-1; the match to TRBD2 covers 8 bases. The V gene's germline CDR1 is MNHEY and CDR2 SMNVEV (reference sequence). The CDR3 has 15 amino acids. The ends lost 3 bases at V and 3 bases at J; junction bases unmatched: 4. In nucleotides, the CDR3 is TGTGCCAGCAGTTTCCTCGGGGGGGGCTACAATGAGCAGTTCTTC. This gives the protein CASSFLGGGYNEQFF.

The V call is TRBV2, the J call TRBJ1-1, with unresolved D. Trimming shortened V by 7 bases and J by 0 bases, and 6 bases separated the two germline ends. The CDR3 loop spans 12 amino acids. Germline values: CDR1 SNHLY, CDR2 FYNNEI. The DNA of the CDR3 is TGTGCCAGCACCCCCATGAACACTGAAGCTTTCTTT. Amino acid sequence: CASTPMNTEAFF.

Here the CDR3 DNA reads TGTGCCAGCAGCTCACGGGACACCAATTCACCCCTCCACTTT. Its translation: CASSSRDTNSPLHF. The chain joins TRBV5-4 to TRBJ1-6; D perhaps matches TRBD1 (6 bases). This CDR3 is built from 14 residues. V lost 3 bases to trimming and J lost 7 bases, with 11 bases between them. From germline, CDR1 is SGHNT and CDR2 YYREEE (reference sequence).

This rearrangement joins TRBV27 to TRBJ1-2, with D maybe TRBD1 (6 bases). The CDR3 length is 12 residues. Germline V gives CDR1 MNHEY, CDR2 SMNVEV (reference sequence). With 5 bases removed from V and 10 bases from J, the gap between germline ends came to 14 bases. The DNA of the CDR3 is TGTGCCAGCAGTACCCGGGGGGCCACCTACACCTTC. This gives the protein CASSTRGATYTF.

This rearrangement joins TRBV19 to TRBJ2-5; TRBD1 matches at 9 bases. Germline V lookup: CDR1 LNHDA, CDR2 SQIVND (reference sequence). The CDR3 is 15 residues long. After removal of 5 bases from V and 5 bases from J, the junction contained 9 bases not matched to a gene. The CDR3 here is CASSPRRDRAETQYF. In DNA form, the CDR3 reads TGTGCCAGTAGTCCGAGAAGGGACAGGGCGGAGACCCAGTACTTC.

The chain uses TRBV10-3 and TRBJ1-5, with D unresolved. With 0 bases removed from V and 6 bases from J, the gap between germline ends came to 6 bases. The CDR3 length is 13 residues. The germline CDR1 and CDR2 sequences are ENHRY and SYGVKD. In DNA form, the CDR3 reads TGTGCCATCAGTGAGTCGTTCGGTCAGCCCCAGCATTTT. Encoded protein: CAISESFGQPQHF.

The chain recombines TRBV3-1 (or the pseudogene TRBV3-2) with TRBJ2-2; the match to TRBD1 covers 9 bases. Per the germline V gene, CDR1 is LGHDT and CDR2 is YNNKEL (reference sequence). V lost 5 bases to trimming and J lost 5 bases; unmatched junction nucleotides: 6. CDR3 length: 15 amino acids. This CDR3 reads CASSYGQGSTGELFF. Written as DNA, the CDR3 is TGTGCCAGCAGCTACGGACAGGGGAGTACCGGGGAGCTGTTTTTT.

The V gene is TRBV24-1, the J gene TRBJ2-2; TRBD1 matches 8 bases. The CDR3 length is 16 residues. Germline-derived CDR1 and CDR2 are KGHDR and SFDVKD. Losses at the gene ends were 5 bases for V and 6 bases for J; bases not matched to a gene: 10. CDR3 in amino acids: CATSGLTGGKAGELFF. CDR3 nucleotide sequence: TGTGCCACCAGTGGACTAACAGGGGGAAAGGCCGGGGAGCTGTTTTTT.

This clone was detected only once. The chain joins TRBV4-3 to TRBJ1-4; 7 bases are a match to TRBD1. This CDR3 contains 15 residues. J gave up 7 bases and V 3 bases, and 8 bases lay outside the gene matches. Germline loops: CDR1 LGHNA, CDR2 YSLEER. CDR3 residues: CASSQRGLGVEKLFF. CDR3 coding DNA: TGCGCCAGCAGCCAGAGGGGGCTGGGGGTTGAAAAACTGTTTTTT.

The chain uses TRBV11-3 and TRBJ1-1; no definite D call. In germline, CDR1 is SGHNT, CDR2 YENEEA. The germline V and J ends were trimmed by 0 bases and 10 bases, with 18 bases remaining between them. The CDR3 has 15 residues. CDR3 nucleotide sequence: TGTGCCAGCAGCTTAGACGGGGAGGCCCCCGGTGGAGCTTTCTTT. Its translation: CASSLDGEAPGGAFF.

The J gene is TRBJ1-4, the V gene TRBV12-3 or TRBV12-4; a weak D match, TRBD1 (5 bases). Trimming left V 2 bases short and J 6 bases short, with 7 bases between. There are 13 residues in the CDR3. This chain's CDR3 is CASSLIGDEKLFF. The CDR3 region has the DNA TGTGCCAGCAGTTTAATAGGGGATGAAAAACTGTTTTTT.

The J gene is TRBJ2-5, the V gene TRBV5-8; 16 bases fit TRBD2. V dropped 4 bases and J dropped 5; count of bases not matched to a gene: 8. The CDR3 consists of 17 residues. Germline CDR1 reads SGHTS; CDR2 reads YDEGEE. The CDR3 DNA reads TGTGCCAGCAGCCAGGGACTAGCGGGGGGGCGACTGGAGACCCAGTACTTC. It encodes CASSQGLAGGRLETQYF.

V and J are TRBV5-8 and TRBJ1-4; 9 bases agree with TRBD1. V gave up 4 bases and J gave up 7 bases; unmatched junction bases: 5. This CDR3 is built from 14 residues. CDR1 SGHTS and CDR2 YDEGEE come from the germline V gene. The CDR3 region has the DNA TGTGCCAGCAGCCCATGGGACAGGGTTGAAAAACTGTTTTTT. This gives the protein CASSPWDRVEKLFF. The full variable domain, in which reference TRBV5-8 and TRBJ1-4 provide the parts outside the CDR3, is EAGVTQSPTHLIKTRGQQATLRCSPISGHTSVYWYQQALGLGLQFLLWYDEGEERNRGNFPPRFSGRQFPNYSSELNVNALELEDSALYLCASSPWDRVEKLFFGSGTQLSVL.

The chain links TRBV27 to TRBJ1-6; tentative D call: TRBD1 (5 bases). V lost 5 bases to trimming and J lost 10 bases, with 15 bases between them. Germline CDR1 and CDR2: MNHEY and SMNVEV (reference sequence). CDR3 length: 14 amino acids. CDR3 sequence reads: CASSRGGDISPLHF. CDR3 in DNA: TGTGCCAGCAGTAGGGGAGGGGATATCTCACCCCTCCACTTT.

The chain employs TRBV18 and TRBJ1-6, with D perhaps TRBD1 (6 bases). The germline V and J ends were trimmed by 2 bases and 3 bases, with 8 bases remaining between them. Per germline, CDR1 KGHSH and CDR2 LQKENI. There are 15 residues in the CDR3. Here the CDR3 DNA reads TGTGCCAGCTCACCAGGGGGACACTATAATTCACCCCTCCACTTT. This sequence encodes CASSPGGHYNSPLHF.

This clone was observed once. The CDR3 DNA follows: TGCGCCAGCAGCCTGGCGGAGGGGCTGAACACTGAAGCTTTCTTT. Amino acid sequence: CASSLAEGLNTEAFF. This rearrangement joins TRBV5-1 to TRBJ1-1; D possibly corresponds to TRBD1 (5 bases). The germline V gene encodes CDR1 SGHRS and CDR2 YFSETQ. There are 15 residues in the CDR3. With 4 bases removed from V and 0 bases from J, the gap between germline ends came to 13 bases.

This CDR3 reads CASSLALYSNQPQHF. DNA of the CDR3: TGTGCCAGCAGCTTAGCTCTCTACAGCAATCAGCCCCAGCATTTT. The rearrangement uses TRBV7-8 and TRBJ1-5; no definite D call. The ends were cut back, 0 bases at V and 1 base at J, with 7 bases in the middle. Germline V lookup: CDR1 SGHVS, CDR2 FQNEAQ. The CDR3 runs 15 residues.

The V call is TRBV3-1 (or the pseudogene TRBV3-2), the J call TRBJ1-1; a possible D gene is TRBD1 (5 bases). CDR3 size: 15 residues. Trimming removed 0 bases from V and 3 bases from J, with 11 bases in between. Germline V gene lookup returns CDR1 LGHDT and CDR2 YNNKEL (reference sequence). In DNA, the CDR3 is TGTGCCAGCAGCCAAGAAACGGTCAGGGACACTGAAGCTTTCTTT. It translates to CASSQETVRDTEAFF.

V usage is TRBV7-6 and J usage is TRBJ2-7, with 11 positions matching TRBD1. The CDR3 sequence is 15 residues long. Germline V gene data show CDR1 as SGHVS and CDR2 as FNYEAQ. Trimming removed 5 bases from V and 4 bases from J; junction bases left unmatched: 7. The CDR3 loop is CASSDGQGAMYEQYF. CDR3 nucleotides: TGTGCCAGCAGCGACGGACAGGGGGCTATGTACGAGCAGTACTTC.

This clone was recorded once. The chain employs TRBV9 and TRBJ1-2; 7 bases are a match to TRBD1. Germline V gene lookup returns CDR1 SGDLS and CDR2 YYNGEE. V lost 2 bases to trimming and J lost 0 bases; unmatched junction nucleotides: 1. The CDR3 consists of 14 residues. CDR3 residues: CASSVQGANYGYTF. The CDR3 DNA sequence: TGTGCCAGCAGCGTCCAGGGGGCTAACTATGGCTACACCTTC.

V and J are TRBV6-5 and TRBJ2-7; TRBD2 matches at 10 bases. Germline assignment: CDR1 MNHEY and CDR2 SVGAGI. This CDR3 is built from 15 residues. Trimming at V came to 4 bases and at J to 5 bases, leaving 8 bases not matched to a gene. This CDR3 is CASSSTGTSVHEQYF. The CDR3 DNA reads as TGTGCCAGCAGTTCCACCGGGACTAGCGTCCACGAGCAGTACTTC.

As DNA, the CDR3 is TGTGCCAGCAGGGGGACAGGGATCGGCTATGGCTACACCTTC. This sequence encodes CASRGTGIGYGYTF. The genes are TRBV25-1 and TRBJ1-2, with 9 nucleotides matching TRBD1. In germline, CDR1 is MGHDK, CDR2 SYGVNS. J gave up 4 bases and V 6 bases, and 6 bases lay outside the gene matches. The CDR3 contains 14 residues.

The chain joins TRBV2 to TRBJ1-5, with a weak D call TRBD1 (5 bases). The germline V gene has CDR1 SNHLY and CDR2 FYNNEI. The V end was cut by 10 bases, the J end by 3 bases, with 10 bases between. This CDR3 is 12 amino acids long. This CDR3 is CATRQLNQPQHF. DNA of the CDR3: TGTGCCACGCGACAGCTCAATCAGCCCCAGCATTTT.

DNA of the CDR3: TGTGCCAGCTCACAAGAGGACAGAGCTGAAGCTTTCTTT. Translation gives CASSQEDRAEAFF. This rearrangement joins TRBV18 to TRBJ1-1, with D possibly TRBD1 on 6 matching bases. CDR1 is KGHSH and CDR2 is LQKENI in the germline V gene. V was trimmed by 4 bases and J by 6 bases, leaving 12 bases between them. The CDR3 has 13 residues.

This chain joins TRBV11-2 and TRBJ2-5, with TRBD2 identical over 13 bases. The CDR3 is 15 residues long. Trimming at V came to 4 bases and at J to 7 bases, leaving 6 bases not matched to a gene. The germline gives CDR1 SGHAT, CDR2 FQNNGV. The CDR3 loop reads CASSSLTSGGLTQYF. CDR3 nucleotide sequence: TGTGCCAGCAGCTCCTTGACTAGCGGGGGGTTGACCCAGTACTTC.

J is TRBJ1-3 and V is TRBV18; 8 nucleotides align to TRBD1. This CDR3 is built from 17 residues. V trimming: 2 bases; J trimming: 0 bases; junction bases outside the gene matches: 6. Germline CDR1 is KGHSH and CDR2 is LQKENI. As DNA, the CDR3 is TGTGCCAGCTCACCATGGGACAGGTCTACCTCTGGAAACACCATATATTTT. Its translation is CASSPWDRSTSGNTIYF.

V usage is TRBV15 and J usage is TRBJ2-1, with 8 bases aligning to TRBD1. The V gene end was trimmed by 1 base and the J gene end by 10 bases; junction bases not matched to a gene: 12. This CDR3 spans 16 amino acids. CDR1 and CDR2 from the germline V gene are LNHNV and YYDKDF (reference sequence). As DNA, the CDR3 is TGTGCCACCAGCAGAGCTGCGGGGACAGGACAATTGGAGCAGTTCTTC. It yields the protein CATSRAAGTGQLEQFF.

The CDR3 region is CASSFGGGNNYGYTF. In nucleotides, the CDR3 is TGTGCCAGCAGCTTCGGCGGCGGCAATAACTATGGCTACACCTTC. The chain combines TRBV7-2 with TRBJ1-2; no reliable D call. The CDR3 covers 15 residues. Germline V CDR1 and CDR2: SGHTA, FQGNSA. Deletions cut 3 bases from V and 1 base from J, with 12 bases between.